This is a list of T cell receptor beta chains from one sample in a study of blood T cell repertoires in COVID-19. Assay: immunoSEQ multiplex PCR; the TCRdb copy retains only in-frame clones and omits some. The repertoire holds 50,000 or so clones, with over 80% as singletons. Sequencing was performed on peripheral blood. Receptors were obtained from a man in his forties with acute or convalescent COVID-19. Each CDR3 is given with its conserved first and last residue. The D gene is left open where the match is weak. A clone size is listed for some rows: how often the clone was seen (once, few, many), or a class if it is expanded.

v_call: TRBV20-1; j_call: TRBJ1-1; clone_size: -; d_call: -; cdr3_nt: TGCAGTGCTAGTGAGGGCCCCACCCCTGAAGCTTTCTTT; cdr3_aa: CSASEGPTPEAFF
v_call: TRBV6-5; j_call: TRBJ1-1; clone_size: -; d_call: TRBD1; cdr3_nt: TGTGCCAGCAGCCCCTCCAGGGGGCAAGGCACTGAAGCTTTCTTT; cdr3_aa: CASSPSRGQGTEAFF
v_call: TRBV5-4; j_call: TRBJ1-1; clone_size: -; d_call: TRBD1; cdr3_nt: TGTGCCAGCAGATATCCGGGACAGATGAACACTGAAGCTTTCTTT; cdr3_aa: CASRYPGQMNTEAFF
v_call: TRBV5-1; j_call: TRBJ1-3; clone_size: -; d_call: TRBD1; cdr3_nt: TGCGCCAGCAGCTTGGCCGGACAGGGGCGAAACACCATATATTTT; cdr3_aa: CASSLAGQGRNTIYF
v_call: TRBV6-5; j_call: TRBJ1-4; clone_size: -; d_call: TRBD1; cdr3_nt: TGTGCCAGCACGAGACAGGGAACTAATGAAAAACTGTTTTTT; cdr3_aa: CASTRQGTNEKLFF
v_call: TRBV10-1; j_call: TRBJ2-5; clone_size: -; d_call: -; cdr3_nt: TGCGCCAGCAGTGACAGACGCGGGGATATTGTGACCCAGTACTTC; cdr3_aa: CASSDRRGDIVTQYF
v_call: TRBV11-3; j_call: TRBJ2-1; clone_size: -; d_call: TRBD2; cdr3_nt: TGTGCCAGCAGCCTACGTCCGGGGGGGTCTTACAATGAGCAGTTCTTC; cdr3_aa: CASSLRPGGSYNEQFF
v_call: TRBV19; j_call: TRBJ2-1; clone_size: -; d_call: -; cdr3_nt: TGTGCCAGTAGTGAGCGCCTAGTCAATGAGCAGTTCTTC; cdr3_aa: CASSERLVNEQFF
v_call: TRBV6-6; j_call: TRBJ2-6; clone_size: -; d_call: TRBD1; cdr3_nt: TGTGCCAGCAGTACCCCCGGTACAGGGGTCAACGTCCTGACTTTC; cdr3_aa: CASSTPGTGVNVLTF
v_call: TRBV29-1; j_call: TRBJ1-5; clone_size: -; d_call: -; cdr3_nt: TGCAGCGTCGCACAGGGAGGCAATCAGCCCCAGCATTTT; cdr3_aa: CSVAQGGNQPQHF
v_call: TRBV19; j_call: TRBJ1-5; clone_size: -; d_call: -; cdr3_nt: TGTGCCGCGCGGGACGTCGGGAGCAATCAGCCCCAGCATTTT; cdr3_aa: CAARDVGSNQPQHF
v_call: TRBV18; j_call: TRBJ1-5; clone_size: -; d_call: TRBD1; cdr3_nt: TGTGCCAGCTCAGCTTTGCGACAGGGGGGAAATCAGCCCCAGCATTTT; cdr3_aa: CASSALRQGGNQPQHF
v_call: TRBV30; j_call: TRBJ2-7; clone_size: few; d_call: TRBD2; cdr3_nt: TGTGCCTTCGCACTAGCGGGAGGGAACTACGAGCAGTACTTC; cdr3_aa: CAFALAGGNYEQYF
v_call: TRBV6-5; j_call: TRBJ1-2; clone_size: -; d_call: TRBD1; cdr3_nt: TGTGCCAGCAGCATGACAGGGACCGGCTACACCTTC; cdr3_aa: CASSMTGTGYTF
v_call: TRBV24-1; j_call: TRBJ2-1; clone_size: once; d_call: -; cdr3_nt: TGTGCCACCAGTGAATCTGGAGTCAATGAGCAGTTCTTC; cdr3_aa: CATSESGVNEQFF
v_call: TRBV30; j_call: TRBJ1-3; clone_size: -; d_call: TRBD1; cdr3_nt: TGTGCCTGGAGGGGGACCGGGACAGAGACAACTGGAAACACCATATATTTT; cdr3_aa: CAWRGTGTETTGNTIYF
v_call: TRBV30; j_call: TRBJ2-7; clone_size: -; d_call: TRBD2; cdr3_nt: TGTGCCTGGAGTCACAGCGGGGCCTACGAGCAGTACTTC; cdr3_aa: CAWSHSGAYEQYF
v_call: TRBV13; j_call: TRBJ1-2; clone_size: medium-sized; d_call: TRBD1; cdr3_nt: TGTGCCAGCAGCTCAACAACGGGACAGGGCCATGGCTACACCTTC; cdr3_aa: CASSSTTGQGHGYTF
v_call: TRBV27; j_call: TRBJ1-2; clone_size: -; d_call: TRBD1; cdr3_nt: TGTGCCAGCAGTCATGGACAGGGTTATGGCTACACCTTC; cdr3_aa: CASSHGQGYGYTF
v_call: TRBV27; j_call: TRBJ2-2; clone_size: -; d_call: TRBD2; cdr3_nt: TGTGCCAGCCAGGGATCTAGCGGGGGGGCCGGCGGGGAGCTGTTTTTT; cdr3_aa: CASQGSSGGAGGELFF
v_call: TRBV18; j_call: TRBJ1-1; clone_size: -; d_call: TRBD1; cdr3_nt: TGTGCCAGCTCACCACGGGACAGTCGGACTGAAGCTTTCTTT; cdr3_aa: CASSPRDSRTEAFF
v_call: TRBV28; j_call: TRBJ1-4; clone_size: -; d_call: TRBD1; cdr3_nt: TGTGCCAGCAGTCCTTCCGGGACAGGGGTGGAAAAACTGTTTTTT; cdr3_aa: CASSPSGTGVEKLFF
v_call: TRBV7-6; j_call: TRBJ2-1; clone_size: -; d_call: -; cdr3_nt: TGTGCCAGCAGCTTAGCGGGAGGATGGAACAATGAGCAGTTCTTC; cdr3_aa: CASSLAGGWNNEQFF
v_call: TRBV18; j_call: TRBJ1-1; clone_size: -; d_call: -; cdr3_nt: TGTGCCAGCTCACCTACAGAGACTGAAGCTTTCTTT; cdr3_aa: CASSPTETEAFF
v_call: TRBV6-6; j_call: TRBJ1-3; clone_size: -; d_call: -; cdr3_nt: TGTGCCAGCAGCACGGGACAAACAGGAAACACCATATATTTT; cdr3_aa: CASSTGQTGNTIYF
v_call: TRBV5-1; j_call: TRBJ2-1; clone_size: -; d_call: -; cdr3_nt: TGCGCCAGAGACGGGTCCCACAATGAGCAGTTCTTC; cdr3_aa: CARDGSHNEQFF